This T cell receptor (beta chain) came from a study of vaccination and CD4 T cells after COVID-19. As for the study in general: Overlapping spike peptides from SARS-CoV-2, HCoV-NL63, HCoV-OC43 and HCoV-229E served to stimulate the cells.

In the case of this clonotype: Its antigen remains unidentified.

Oncomine TCR Beta short-read sequencing was applied to DNA from cultured CD4+ T cells. It was cultured CD4+ T cells from which genomic DNA was extracted. TCRdb re-called the PCR reads through MiXCR, storing one row per CDR3 protein. Here the sample spans under 25,000 distinct CDR3 sequences, roughly 52% being singletons. Germline assignment: CDR1 SGHTS and CDR2 YDEGEE. V dropped 4 bases and J dropped 1; count of bases not matched to a gene: 3. The CDR3 extends over 14 amino acids. The treatment is: approximately 11-day PBMC culture with coronavirus spike peptide pools or control peptides (ViraFEST assay). Under the ViraFEST approach, antigen-specific T cells were expanded with peptide pools and TCRs subsequently sequenced.

The genes are TRBV5-8 and TRBJ1-1; 8 bases agree with TRBD1. This TCR was recovered from a human donor who had recovered from COVID-19. The sequenced sample consisted of CD4+ T cells from blood, cultured in vitro. CDR3 protein: CASSRTGWNTEAFF. The CDR3 bases are TGTGCCAGCAGCCGGACAGGGTGGAACACTGAAGCTTTCTTT.